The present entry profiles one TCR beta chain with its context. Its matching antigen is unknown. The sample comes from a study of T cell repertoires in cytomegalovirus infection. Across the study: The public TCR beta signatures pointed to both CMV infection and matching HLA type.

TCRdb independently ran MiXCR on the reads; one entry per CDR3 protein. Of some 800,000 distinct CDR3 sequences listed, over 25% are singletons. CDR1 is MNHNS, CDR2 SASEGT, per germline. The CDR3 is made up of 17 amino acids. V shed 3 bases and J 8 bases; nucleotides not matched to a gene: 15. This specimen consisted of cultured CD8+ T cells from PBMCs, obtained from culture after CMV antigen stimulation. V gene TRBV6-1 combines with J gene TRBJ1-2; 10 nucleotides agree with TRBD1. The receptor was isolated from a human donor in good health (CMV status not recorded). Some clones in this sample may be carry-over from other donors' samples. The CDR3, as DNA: TGTGCCAGCAGTGATGAGTCCCCCGGACAGGGGGTTCGGGGCTACACCTTC. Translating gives CASSDESPGQGVRGYTF.